A single sample gave rise to the 19 T cell receptor beta chains below, sequenced in a study of vaccination effects on CD4 cells after COVID-19. Before sequencing took place, the ViraFEST assay used viral peptide pools to expand antigen-specific CD4+ T cells. Subsequent to a culture period of more than 8 days, CD4+ T cells were isolated. Absence of prior SARS-CoV-2 infection characterized the vaccine recipients, who showed negative nucleocapsid antibodies. Antigen specificity for these receptors is unknown. The assay was immunoSEQ multiplex PCR, and TCRdb's table has in-frame clones only and misses some. The sample shows approximately 68,000 clones, about 79% of them seen only once. The sequencing here drew on CD4+ T cells from PBMCs cultured with SARS-CoV-2 spike peptides, taken before COVID-19 vaccination. These receptors all come from a human donor who received a COVID-19 vaccine.

The J gene is TRBJ2-6, the V gene TRBV18, with D tentatively TRBD2 (5 bases). Per germline, CDR1 KGHSH and CDR2 LQKENI. With 2 bases removed from V and 0 bases from J, the gap between germline ends came to 17 bases. This CDR3 is built from 19 residues. CDR3 sequence (DNA): TGTGCCAGCTCACCAAGGGAGTATCAGGTCCCCTCTGGGGCCAACGTCCTGACTTTC. Protein: CASSPREYQVPSGANVLTF.

The rearrangement joins TRBV7-8 to TRBJ2-3; no reliable D call. CDR1 is SGHVS, CDR2 FQNEAQ, per germline. Trimming cost V 4 bases and J 4 bases, with 15 bases left between them. The CDR3 totals 15 residues. CDR3 bases: TGTGCCAGCAGCTCTGGGCGGTCTCACGCAGATACGCAGTATTTT. This gives the protein CASSSGRSHADTQYF.

This clone was counted a few times. The V call is TRBV7-9, the J call TRBJ1-1, with D perhaps matching TRBD1 (5 bases). V lost 3 bases and J lost 1, with 6 bases in between. CDR1 and CDR2 (germline): SEHNR, FQNEAQ (reference sequence). The CDR3 runs 13 residues. CDR3 DNA: TGTGCCAGCAGCTTCACAGGGAACACTGAAGCTTTCTTT. It codes for CASSFTGNTEAFF.

This clone was detected a few times. The V call is TRBV19, the J call TRBJ1-6, with D possibly being TRBD1 (6 bases). The germline V and J ends were trimmed by 3 bases and 9 bases, with 18 bases remaining between them. The CDR3 sequence is 16 residues long. CDR1 is LNHDA and CDR2 is SQIVND in the germline V gene (reference sequence). CDR3 region: CASSMAGAGAGSPLHF. CDR3 DNA: TGTGCCAGTAGTATGGCTGGCGCAGGGGCAGGTTCACCCCTCCACTTT.

This chain uses TRBV18 with TRBJ1-1; D gene unclear. Looked up from germline, CDR1 is KGHSH and CDR2 is LQKENI. The V end lost 2 bases, the J end lost 2 bases, and 15 bases lay between the germline ends. The CDR3 spans 16 residues. CDR3: CASSPSTVATNTEAFF. The DNA for the CDR3 is TGTGCCAGCTCACCAAGTACAGTTGCTACCAACACTGAAGCTTTCTTT.

This clone was observed once. V gene TRBV1 combines with J gene TRBJ2-7; the table names TRBD2, a call not compared with the DNA. TRBV1 is an annotated pseudogene. The CDR3 spans 14 residues. CDR3 nucleotide sequence: TGCACCAGCAGCAAAAGCGGGGTTAGTGGCGAGCAGTACGTC. This sequence encodes CTSSKSGVSGEQYV.

The chain is built from TRBV27 and TRBJ2-2, with D perhaps TRBD1 (7 bases). Germline assignment: CDR1 MNHEY and CDR2 SMNVEV (reference sequence). The V and J ends lost 7 bases and 3 bases respectively, with 24 bases between them. This CDR3 contains 18 residues. The CDR3 DNA reads as TGTGCCAGCAAGGAGGGAAGGACGACAGGGCTGGACACCGGGGAGCTGTTTTTT. The encoded protein is CASKEGRTTGLDTGELFF.

This sequence joins TRBV6-1 and TRBJ2-7; D could derive from TRBD1 or TRBD2 (6 bases each). Looked up from germline, CDR1 is MNHNS and CDR2 is SASEGT. CDR3 length: 16 residues. Trimming removed 1 base from V and 6 bases from J, with 19 bases in between. CDR3 sequence (DNA): TGTGCCAGCAGTGAAGTTTGGAGGGGGGCACTGGGCGAGCAGTACGTC. Translating it yields CASSEVWRGALGEQYV.

The chain employs TRBV5-4 and TRBJ2-1; 9 positions agree with TRBD1. Germline-derived CDR1 and CDR2 are SGHNT and YYREEE (reference sequence). This CDR3 has 16 residues. With 4 bases clipped from V and 7 bases from J, the junction kept 12 bases outside the gene matches. The chain's CDR3 is CASSAESGQGLNEQFF. The CDR3 coding sequence is TGTGCCAGCAGCGCTGAATCGGGACAGGGTTTGAATGAGCAGTTCTTC.

This clone was detected only a few times. The J gene is TRBJ1-1, the V gene TRBV7-2, with 8 positions matching TRBD1. V shed 4 bases, J shed 0 bases, and the junction held 1 base outside the gene matches. Germline V gene lookup returns CDR1 SGHTA and CDR2 FQGNSA. The CDR3 consists of 14 residues. The CDR3 DNA reads TGTGCCAGCAGCTCGACAGGGGTGAACACTGAAGCTTTCTTT. Amino acids: CASSSTGVNTEAFF.

A single count supports this clone. The genes are TRBV24-1 and TRBJ2-2, with D unclear. The CDR3 has 14 amino acids. With 5 bases removed from V and 3 bases from J, the gap between germline ends came to 9 bases. CDR1 and CDR2 from the germline V gene are KGHDR and SFDVKD. The DNA for the CDR3 is TGTGCCACCAGTGGGACCCGGGACACCGGGGAGCTGTTTTTT. Its protein is CATSGTRDTGELFF.

The chain is built from TRBV21-1 and TRBJ1-1; no check of the table's D call, TRBD1, against the DNA was made. TRBV21-1 is deemed a pseudogene. The CDR3 consists of 16 residues. The DNA for the CDR3 is TGTGCCAGCAGCAAAGAGGGACAAAGACCGAACACTGAAGCTTTCTTT. Translation: CASSKEGQRPNTEAFF.

The DNA for the CDR3 is TGTGCCTCCTCCGGGGGCATGAACACTGAAGCTTTCTTT. As protein: CASSGGMNTEAFF. The V call is TRBV30, the J call TRBJ1-1, with D possibly TRBD1 on 6 matching bases. The CDR3 spans 13 residues. The V end was cut by 7 bases, the J end by 0 bases, with 12 bases between. CDR1 and CDR2 from the germline V gene are GTSNPN and SVGIG (reference sequence).

The J gene is TRBJ2-2, the V gene TRBV7-2; 16 nucleotides agree with TRBD2. Germline CDR1 SGHTA, CDR2 FQGNSA. This CDR3 is built from 17 residues. V shed 3 bases and J 7 bases; nucleotides not matched to a gene: 5. The CDR3 nucleotides read TGTGCCAGCAGCTTTGGGACTAGCGGGGGGGCTAACGGGGAGCTGTTTTTT. Residues: CASSFGTSGGANGELFF.

J is TRBJ1-1 and V is TRBV3-1 (or the pseudogene TRBV3-2); the D is unclear. This CDR3 spans 15 amino acids. Per the germline V gene, CDR1 is LGHDT and CDR2 is YNNKEL (reference sequence). Trimming removed 1 base at V and 9 bases at J, with 18 bases between. CDR3 nucleotides: TGTGCCAGCAGCCAAGGGGCAACTGAACCCTTTAAAGCTTTCTTT. Amino acid sequence: CASSQGATEPFKAFF.

This chain uses TRBV19 with TRBJ2-2; D gene uncertain. The CDR3 covers 13 residues. Trimming took off 6 bases at V and 3 bases at J, with 8 bases between the two ends. From germline, CDR1 is LNHDA and CDR2 SQIVND (reference sequence). Here the CDR3 reads CASSLAYTGELFF. DNA of the CDR3: TGTGCCAGTAGCTTAGCATACACCGGGGAGCTGTTTTTT.

CDR3 loop: CASSSLMGNTEAFF. The CDR3 coding sequence is TGTGCCAGCAGTTCTCTGATGGGGAACACTGAAGCTTTCTTT. The chain joins TRBV6-5 to TRBJ1-1, with unresolved D. V lost 4 bases to trimming and J lost 1 base, with 10 bases between them. Germline V gives CDR1 MNHEY, CDR2 SVGAGI. The CDR3 sequence is 14 residues long.

This rearrangement joins TRBV5-1 to TRBJ1-5; possible D gene TRBD1, 5 bases. Germline V gene data show CDR1 as SGHRS and CDR2 as YFSETQ. Trimming shortened V by 3 bases and J by 3 bases, and 16 bases separated the two germline ends. The CDR3 extends over 16 amino acids. CDR3 amino acids: CASSSGDGGVNQPQHF. The CDR3 nucleotides are TGCGCCAGCAGCTCGGGCGATGGAGGGGTCAATCAGCCCCAGCATTTT.

The chain links TRBV7-3 to TRBJ2-3; TRBD2 matches at 9 bases. Trimming cost V 4 bases and J 2 bases; bases outside gene matches: 4. The CDR3 spans 15 residues. Germline values: CDR1 SGHTA, CDR2 FQGTGA. CDR3 DNA sequence: TGTGCCAGCAGCTCCGTAGCGGGGGACACAGATACGCAGTATTTT. Translated: CASSSVAGDTDTQYF.